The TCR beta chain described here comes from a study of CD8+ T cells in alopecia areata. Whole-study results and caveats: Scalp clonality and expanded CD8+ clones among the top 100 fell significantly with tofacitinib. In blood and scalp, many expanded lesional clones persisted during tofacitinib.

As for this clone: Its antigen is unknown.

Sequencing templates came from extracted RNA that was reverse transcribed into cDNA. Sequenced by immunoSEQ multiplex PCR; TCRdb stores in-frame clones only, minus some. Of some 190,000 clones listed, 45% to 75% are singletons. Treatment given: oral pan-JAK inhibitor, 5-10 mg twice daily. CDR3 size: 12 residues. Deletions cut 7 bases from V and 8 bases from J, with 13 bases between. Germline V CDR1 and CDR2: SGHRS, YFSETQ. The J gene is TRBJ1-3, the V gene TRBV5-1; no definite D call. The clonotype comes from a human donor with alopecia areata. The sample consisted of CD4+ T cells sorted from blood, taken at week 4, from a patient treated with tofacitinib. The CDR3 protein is CASSNSLDTIYF. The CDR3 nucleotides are TGCGCCAGCTCAAACTCGTTGGACACCATATATTTT.